The rows below give T cell receptor beta chains drawn from one sample of a study of blood T cells in healthy people across ages. TCRdb processed the 5' RACE reads anew with MiXCR; each CDR3 protein has one entry. Of 700,000 to 900,000 distinct CDR3 sequences listed, around half are singletons. The sequencing input was blood. Receptors originate from a man older than 75 in good health. The CDR3 runs from the conserved cysteine through the conserved F or W. D genes are given only for firm matches. Expanded clones get a size class; other rows say once, few or many, or leave the size out.

-	-	TRBJ2-1	TRBV9	CASSVVGGFYNEQFF	TGTGCCAGCAGCGTAGTCGGGGGTTTCTACAATGAGCAGTTCTTC
-	-	TRBJ1-4	TRBV24-1	CATSESGGAGNEKLFF	TGTGCCACCAGTGAATCGGGCGGAGCAGGTAATGAAAAACTGTTTTTT
-	TRBD2	TRBJ2-1	TRBV27	CASSRRAGGLYNEQFF	TGTGCCAGCAGCCGACGAGCGGGAGGACTCTACAATGAGCAGTTCTTC
-	-	TRBJ2-1	TRBV12-3/TRBV12-4	CASSLRAGVVVNEQFF	TGTGCCAGCAGTTTACGAGCAGGGGTCGTCGTCAATGAGCAGTTCTTC
-	-	TRBJ2-3	TRBV3-1	CASSQVGAARHRDAYF	TGTGCCAGCAGCCAAGTCGGCGCAGCTAGGCACAGAGACGCGTATTTT
-	TRBD1	TRBJ1-2	TRBV6-2/TRBV6-3	CASRTGGRDYGCTF	TGTGCCAGCAGAACAGGGGGTAGGGACTATGGCTGCACCTTC
-	TRBD2	TRBJ2-1	TRBV12-5	CASGLAGGARGEQFF	TGTGCTAGTGGCCTAGCGGGAGGGGCGCGGGGTGAGCAGTTCTTC
-	TRBD2	TRBJ2-1	TRBV9	CASSVESGRGEQFF	TGTGCCAGCAGCGTAGAAAGCGGGAGGGGCGAGCAGTTCTTC
-	TRBD2	TRBJ2-5	TRBV29-1	CSVPDGRETQYF	TGCAGCGTTCCGGACGGGAGGGAGACCCAGTACTTC
-	-	TRBJ1-2	TRBV6-1	CAGSRDAINYGYTF	TGTGCCGGCAGCCGGGACGCGATAAACTATGGCTACACCTTC
-	TRBD2	TRBJ2-3	TRBV11-2	CASSLAGTSVQHRYAYF	TGTGCCAGCAGCTTAGCCGGGACTAGCGTTCAGCACAGATACGCGTATTTT
few	TRBD1	TRBJ2-1	TRBV29-1	CSVDGVTGGQSSYNEQFF	TGCAGCGTTGACGGAGTGACAGGGGGCCAGAGCTCCTACAATGAGCAGTTCTTC
-	-	TRBJ1-6	TRBV7-9	CASSLATPGGSPLHF	TGTGCCAGCAGCTTAGCCACACCGGGGGGTTCACCCCTCCACTTT
-	-	TRBJ1-6	TRBV6-5	CASSDRQNGAPLHF	TGTGCCAGCAGCGACAGGCAAAATGGGGCACCCCTCCACTTT
-	-	TRBJ2-3	TRBV5-1	CASSFNEAGKDTQYF	TGCGCCAGCAGCTTTAACGAGGCGGGAAAAGATACGCAGTATTTT
-	TRBD1	TRBJ1-5	TRBV7-2	CASSARQGASNQPQHF	TGTGCCAGCAGCGCGAGACAGGGGGCCAGCAATCAGCCCCAGCATTTT
few	-	TRBJ2-5	TRBV25-1	CASSEPAGAAQYF	TGTGCCAGCAGTGAACCTGCAGGGGCCGCCCAGTACTTC
-	TRBD2	TRBJ2-1	TRBV5-1	CASSLYGRAHNEQFF	TGCGCCAGCAGCTTGTACGGGAGGGCCCACAATGAGCAGTTCTTC
-	TRBD1	TRBJ2-5	TRBV5-1	CASSGTGTGGTQYF	TGCGCCAGCAGCGGAACCGGGACAGGGGGGACCCAGTACTTC
once	-	TRBJ2-1	TRBV29-1	CSVEETTTYDEQFF	TGCAGCGTTGAAGAAACGACTACGTACGATGAGCAGTTCTTC
-	-	TRBJ2-1	TRBV7-2	CASTPGAGTVNEQFF	TGTGCCAGCACCCCGGGGGCCGGGACAGTCAATGAGCAGTTCTTC
-	-	TRBJ2-7	TRBV20-1	CSALPGGNRYEQYF	TGCAGTGCTCTCCCCGGGGGTAATCGGTACGAGCAGTACTTC
-	TRBD2	TRBJ2-3	TRBV15	CATSRDHLGTTNRYAYF	TGTGCCACCAGCAGAGATCACTTAGGGACTACCAACAGATACGCGTATTTT
-	-	TRBJ2-1	TRBV9	CASSVGIAEYNEQFF	TGTGCCAGCAGCGTAGGAATAGCGGAATACAATGAGCAGTTCTTC